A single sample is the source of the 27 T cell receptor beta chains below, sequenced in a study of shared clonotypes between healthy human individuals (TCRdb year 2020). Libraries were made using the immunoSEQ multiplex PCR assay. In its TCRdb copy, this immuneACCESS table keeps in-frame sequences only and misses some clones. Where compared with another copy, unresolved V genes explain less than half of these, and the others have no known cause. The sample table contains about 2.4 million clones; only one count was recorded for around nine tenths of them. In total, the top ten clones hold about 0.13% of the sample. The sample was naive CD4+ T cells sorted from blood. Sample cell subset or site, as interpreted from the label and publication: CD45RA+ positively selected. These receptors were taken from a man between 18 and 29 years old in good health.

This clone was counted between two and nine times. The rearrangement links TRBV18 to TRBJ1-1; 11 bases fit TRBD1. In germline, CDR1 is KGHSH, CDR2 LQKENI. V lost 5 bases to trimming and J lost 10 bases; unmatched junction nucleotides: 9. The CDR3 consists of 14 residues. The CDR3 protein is CASSSSGTGGRAFF. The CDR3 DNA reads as TGTGCCAGCTCATCGTCCGGGACAGGGGGTAGAGCTTTCTTT.

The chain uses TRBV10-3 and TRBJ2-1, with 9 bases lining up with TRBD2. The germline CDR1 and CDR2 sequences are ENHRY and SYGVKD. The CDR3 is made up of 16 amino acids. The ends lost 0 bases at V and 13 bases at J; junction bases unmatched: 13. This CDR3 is CAISESPLAGEAGQFF. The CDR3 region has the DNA TGTGCCATCAGTGAGTCGCCTTTAGCGGGGGAGGCGGGTCAGTTCTTC.

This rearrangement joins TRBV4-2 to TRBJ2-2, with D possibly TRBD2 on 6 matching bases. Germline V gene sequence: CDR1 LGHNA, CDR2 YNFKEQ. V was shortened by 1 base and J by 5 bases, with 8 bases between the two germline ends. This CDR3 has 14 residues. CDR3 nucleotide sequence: TGTGCCAGCAGCCAAGTGGCGGGGACCGGGGAGCTGTTTTTT. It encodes CASSQVAGTGELFF.

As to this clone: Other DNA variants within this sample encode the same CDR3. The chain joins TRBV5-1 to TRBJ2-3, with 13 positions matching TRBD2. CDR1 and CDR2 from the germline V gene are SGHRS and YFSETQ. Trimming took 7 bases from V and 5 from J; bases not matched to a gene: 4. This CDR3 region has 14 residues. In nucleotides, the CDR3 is TGCGCCAGCTCCGGACTAGCGGGAGAAGATACGCAGTATTTT. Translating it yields CASSGLAGEDTQYF.

Here the CDR3 reads CASSSYIGRNEQFF. As DNA, the CDR3 is TGTGCCAGCAGCTCTTATATAGGGCGGAATGAGCAGTTCTTC. The chain employs TRBV7-6 and TRBJ2-1; D not certain. CDR3 length: 14 residues. V was trimmed by 4 bases and J by 7 bases, leaving 14 bases between them. Germline lookup yields CDR1 SGHVS and CDR2 FNYEAQ.

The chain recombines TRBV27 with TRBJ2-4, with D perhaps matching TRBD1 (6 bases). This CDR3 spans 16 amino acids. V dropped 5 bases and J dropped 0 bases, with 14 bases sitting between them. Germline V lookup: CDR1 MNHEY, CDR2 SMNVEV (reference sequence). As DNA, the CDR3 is TGTGCCAGCAGTGAACTGACAGGACTAGCCAAAAACATTCAGTACTTC. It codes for CASSELTGLAKNIQYF.

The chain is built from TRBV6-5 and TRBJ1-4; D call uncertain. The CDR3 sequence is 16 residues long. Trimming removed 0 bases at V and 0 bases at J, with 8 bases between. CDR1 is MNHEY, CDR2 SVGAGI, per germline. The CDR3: CASSYSAPATNEKLFF. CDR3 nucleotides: TGTGCCAGCAGTTACTCGGCGCCGGCAACTAATGAAAAACTGTTTTTT.

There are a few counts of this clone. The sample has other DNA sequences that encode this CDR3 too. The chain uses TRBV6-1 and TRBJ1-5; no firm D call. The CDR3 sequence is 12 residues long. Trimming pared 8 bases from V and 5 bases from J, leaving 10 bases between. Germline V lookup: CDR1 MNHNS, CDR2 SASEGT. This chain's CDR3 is CASGPRDQPQHF. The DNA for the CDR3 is TGTGCCAGCGGACCGAGAGATCAGCCCCAGCATTTT.

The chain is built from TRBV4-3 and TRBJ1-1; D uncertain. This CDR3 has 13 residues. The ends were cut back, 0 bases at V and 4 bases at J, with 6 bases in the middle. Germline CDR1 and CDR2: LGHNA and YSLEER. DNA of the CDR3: TGCGCCAGCAGCCAAGATCAGTCCACTGAAGCTTTCTTT. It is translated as CASSQDQSTEAFF.

This CDR3 is CAWSVGYTDQPQHF. The CDR3 region has the DNA TGTGCCTGGAGTGTAGGGTACACCGATCAGCCCCAGCATTTT. The chain is built from TRBV30 and TRBJ1-5; D is unresolved. V was clipped by 0 bases and J by 5 bases, with 11 bases between them. CDR1 and CDR2 from the germline V gene are GTSNPN and SVGIG (reference sequence). The CDR3 is made up of 14 amino acids. The full variable domain, its missing parts supplied by reference TRBV30 and TRBJ1-5, is SQTIHQWPATLVQPVGSPLSLECTVEGTSNPNLYWYRQAAGRGLQLLFYSVGIGQISSEVPQNLSASRPQDRQFILSSKKLLLSDSGFYLCAWSVGYTDQPQHFGDGTRLSIL.

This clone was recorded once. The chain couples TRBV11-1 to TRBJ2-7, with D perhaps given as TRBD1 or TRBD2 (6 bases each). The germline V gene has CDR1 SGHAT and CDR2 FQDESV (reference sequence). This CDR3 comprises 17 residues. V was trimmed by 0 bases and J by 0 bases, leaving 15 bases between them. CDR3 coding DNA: TGTGCCAGCAGCTTAGCGGGGGCGGGGCCCCTCTCCTACGAGCAGTACTTC. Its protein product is CASSLAGAGPLSYEQYF.

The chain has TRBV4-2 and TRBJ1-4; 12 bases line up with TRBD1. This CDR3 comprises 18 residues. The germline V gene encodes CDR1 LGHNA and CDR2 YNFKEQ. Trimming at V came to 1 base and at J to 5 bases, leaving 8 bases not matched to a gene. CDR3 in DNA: TGTGCCAGCAGCCAAGTAGGGGACAGGGGGCTTATCAATGAAAAACTGTTTTTT. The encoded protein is CASSQVGDRGLINEKLFF.

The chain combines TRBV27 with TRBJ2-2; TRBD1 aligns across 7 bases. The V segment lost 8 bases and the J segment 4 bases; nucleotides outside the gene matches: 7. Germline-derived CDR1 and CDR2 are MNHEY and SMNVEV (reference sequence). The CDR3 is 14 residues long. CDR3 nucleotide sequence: TGTGCCAGCTACGACAGGGACGGCACCGGGGAGCTGTTTTTT. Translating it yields CASYDRDGTGELFF.

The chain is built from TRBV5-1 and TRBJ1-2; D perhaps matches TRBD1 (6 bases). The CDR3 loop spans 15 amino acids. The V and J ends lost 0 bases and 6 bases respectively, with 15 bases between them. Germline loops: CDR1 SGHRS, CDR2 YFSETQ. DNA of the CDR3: TGCGCCAGCAGCTTGGACGCAGGGGCACGCGATGGCTACACCTTC. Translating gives CASSLDAGARDGYTF.

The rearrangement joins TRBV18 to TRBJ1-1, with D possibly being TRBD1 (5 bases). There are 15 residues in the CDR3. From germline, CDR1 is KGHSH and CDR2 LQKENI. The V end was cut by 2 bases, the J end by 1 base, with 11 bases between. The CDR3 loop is CASSPFPGPNTEAFF. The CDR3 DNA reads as TGTGCCAGCTCACCATTTCCGGGGCCGAACACTGAAGCTTTCTTT. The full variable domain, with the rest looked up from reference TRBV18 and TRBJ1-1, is NAGVMQNPRHLVRRRGQEARLRCSPMKGHSHVYWYRQLPEEGLKFMVYLQKENIIDESGMPKERFSAEFPKEGPSILRIQQVVRGDSAAYFCASSPFPGPNTEAFFGQGTRLTVV.

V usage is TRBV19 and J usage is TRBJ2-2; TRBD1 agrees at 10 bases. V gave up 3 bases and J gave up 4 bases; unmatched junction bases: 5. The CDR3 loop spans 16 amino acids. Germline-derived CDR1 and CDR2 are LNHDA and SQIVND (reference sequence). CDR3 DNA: TGTGCCAGTAGTATTCTGGACAGGGGGGTCACCGGGGAGCTGTTTTTT. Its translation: CASSILDRGVTGELFF.

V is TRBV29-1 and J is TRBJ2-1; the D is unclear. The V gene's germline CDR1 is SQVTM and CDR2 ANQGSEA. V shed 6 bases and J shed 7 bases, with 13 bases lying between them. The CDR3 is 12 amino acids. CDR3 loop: CSVVFHMNEQFF. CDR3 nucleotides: TGCAGCGTCGTCTTCCATATGAATGAGCAGTTCTTC.

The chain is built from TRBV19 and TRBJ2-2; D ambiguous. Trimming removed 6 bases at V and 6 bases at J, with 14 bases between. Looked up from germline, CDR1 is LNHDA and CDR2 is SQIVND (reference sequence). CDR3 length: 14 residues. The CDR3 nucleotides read TGTGCCAGTAGGGGCTTATTATCGTCCGGGGAGCTGTTTTTT. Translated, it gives CASRGLLSSGELFF.

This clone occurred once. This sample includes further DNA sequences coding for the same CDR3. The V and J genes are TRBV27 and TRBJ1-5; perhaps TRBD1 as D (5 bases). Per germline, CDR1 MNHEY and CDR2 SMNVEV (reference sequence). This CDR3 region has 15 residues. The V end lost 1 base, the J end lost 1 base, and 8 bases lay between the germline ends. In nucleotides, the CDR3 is TGTGCCAGCAGTTTATGGGGGGAGAGCAATCAGCCCCAGCATTTT. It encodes CASSLWGESNQPQHF.

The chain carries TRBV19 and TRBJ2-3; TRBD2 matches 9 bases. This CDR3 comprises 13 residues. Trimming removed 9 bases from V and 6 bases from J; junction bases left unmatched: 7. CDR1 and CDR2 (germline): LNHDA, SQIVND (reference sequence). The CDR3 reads CASSGLALDTQYF. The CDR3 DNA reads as TGTGCCAGCTCGGGACTAGCTCTGGATACGCAGTATTTT.

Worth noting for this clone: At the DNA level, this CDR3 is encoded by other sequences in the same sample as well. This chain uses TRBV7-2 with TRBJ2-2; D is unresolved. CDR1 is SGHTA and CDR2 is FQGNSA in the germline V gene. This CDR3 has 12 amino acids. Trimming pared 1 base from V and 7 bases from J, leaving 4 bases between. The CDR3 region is CASSLGVGELFF. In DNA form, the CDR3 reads TGTGCCAGCAGCTTAGGAGTCGGGGAGCTGTTTTTT.

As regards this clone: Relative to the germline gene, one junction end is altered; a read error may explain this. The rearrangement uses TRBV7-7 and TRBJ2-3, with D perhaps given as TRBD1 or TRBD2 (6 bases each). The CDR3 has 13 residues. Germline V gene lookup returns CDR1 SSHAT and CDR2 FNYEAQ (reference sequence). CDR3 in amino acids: CASSLRGADTQYF. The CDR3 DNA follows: TGTGCTAGCAGCTTGAGGGGGGCAGATACGCAGTATTTT.

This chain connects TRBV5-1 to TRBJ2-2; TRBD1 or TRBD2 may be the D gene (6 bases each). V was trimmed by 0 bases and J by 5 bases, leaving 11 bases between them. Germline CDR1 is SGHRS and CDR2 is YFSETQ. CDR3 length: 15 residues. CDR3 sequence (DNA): TGCGCCAGCAGCTTGGAAGGGGGGAAGACCGGGGAGCTGTTTTTT. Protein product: CASSLEGGKTGELFF.

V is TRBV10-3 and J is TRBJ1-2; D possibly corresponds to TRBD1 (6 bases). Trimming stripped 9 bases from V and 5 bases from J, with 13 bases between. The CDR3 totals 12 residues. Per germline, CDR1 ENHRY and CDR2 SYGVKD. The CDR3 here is CAIRDNNYGYTF. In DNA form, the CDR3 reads TGTGCCATACGGGACAATAATTATGGCTACACCTTC.

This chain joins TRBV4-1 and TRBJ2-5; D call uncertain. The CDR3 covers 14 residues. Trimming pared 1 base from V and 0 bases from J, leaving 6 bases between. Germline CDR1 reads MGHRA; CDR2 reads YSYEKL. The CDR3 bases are TGCGCCAGCAGCCAAGGGCAACACCAAGAGACCCAGTACTTC. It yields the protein CASSQGQHQETQYF.

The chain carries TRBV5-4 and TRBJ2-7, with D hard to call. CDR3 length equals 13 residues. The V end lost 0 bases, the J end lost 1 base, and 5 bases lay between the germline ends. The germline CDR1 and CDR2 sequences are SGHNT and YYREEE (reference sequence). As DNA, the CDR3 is TGTGCCAGCAGCTTGGCCCAGTCCTACGAGCAGTACTTC. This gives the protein CASSLAQSYEQYF. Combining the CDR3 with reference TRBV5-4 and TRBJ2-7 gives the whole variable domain ETGVTQSPTHLIKTRGQQVTLRCSSQSGHNTVSWYQQALGQGPQFIFQYYREEENGRGNFPPRFSGLQFPNYSSELNVNALELDDSALYLCASSLAQSYEQYFGPGTRLTVT.

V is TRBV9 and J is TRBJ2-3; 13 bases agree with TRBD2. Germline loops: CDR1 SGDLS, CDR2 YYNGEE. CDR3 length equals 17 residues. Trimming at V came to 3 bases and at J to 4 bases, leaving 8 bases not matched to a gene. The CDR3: CASSGSGTSGVADTQYF. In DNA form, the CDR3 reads TGTGCCAGCAGCGGATCCGGGACTAGCGGGGTTGCAGATACGCAGTATTTT.